The 19 T cell receptor beta chains presented below share a single source sample, sequenced in a study of vaccination effects on CD4 cells after COVID-19. The assay was immunoSEQ multiplex PCR, and TCRdb's table has in-frame clones only and misses some. The profile shows about 23,000 clones, about two thirds of them singletons. No cognate antigen is known for these TCRs. Sequencing in the ViraFEST assay came after antigen-specific CD4+ T cells had been expanded with viral peptide pools, which were used to stimulate PBMC. Investigators separated out CD4+ T cells once about eleven days of culture had passed. People in the vaccine group had not been infected with SARS-CoV-2 before, and their nucleocapsid antibodies were negative. Sequencing used CD4+ T cells from PBMCs cultured with HCoV-NL63 spike peptides, obtained before COVID-19 vaccination. The receptors were gathered from a human donor who received a COVID-19 vaccine.

The chain has TRBV7-9 and TRBJ1-5; 7 positions agree with TRBD1. The CDR3 length is 14 residues. Germline V CDR1 and CDR2: SEHNR, FQNEAQ (reference sequence). Germline trimming cut 1 base from V and 7 bases from J; bases unmatched to any gene: 4. The CDR3 bases are TGTGCCAGCAGCTTAGGACAGGGAGGCCAGCCCCAGCATTTT. Translation: CASSLGQGGQPQHF.

This clone turned up a few times. The chain uses TRBV7-9 and TRBJ2-2; a possible D gene is TRBD2 (7 bases). The CDR3 length is 15 residues. Germline lookup yields CDR1 SEHNR and CDR2 FQNEAQ (reference sequence). V shed 2 bases and J shed 5 bases, with 12 bases lying between them. CDR3 bases: TGTGCCAGCAGCTTAAGAAGGGGGGGGACCGGGGAGCTGTTTTTT. As protein: CASSLRRGGTGELFF.

The rearrangement joins TRBV6-6 to TRBJ1-2; 7 bases are shared with TRBD1. Looked up from germline, CDR1 is MNHNY and CDR2 is SVGAGI (reference sequence). The CDR3 consists of 15 residues. V shed 0 bases, J shed 2 bases, and the junction held 3 bases outside the gene matches. The CDR3: CASSYSAGQNYGYTF. The CDR3 coding sequence is TGTGCCAGCAGTTACTCAGCGGGACAGAACTATGGCTACACCTTC.

The chain recombines TRBV2 with TRBJ2-5; D remains unclear. CDR3 length: 12 amino acids. Trimming took 6 bases from V and 4 from J, leaving 9 bases between them. In germline, CDR1 is SNHLY, CDR2 FYNNEI. In DNA form, the CDR3 reads TGTGCCAGCAGGGACGGCGGAGAGACCCAGTACTTC. Encoded protein: CASRDGGETQYF.

J is TRBJ1-5 and V is TRBV7-2; 8 bases align to TRBD1. CDR1 and CDR2 (germline): SGHTA, FQGNSA. V gave up 1 base and J gave up 7 bases; unmatched junction bases: 6. The length of the CDR3 is 15 residues. CDR3 bases: TGTGCCAGCAGCTTAGTGCAGGGGGCAAGACAGCCCCAGCATTTT. Translation gives CASSLVQGARQPQHF. Full variable domain (missing parts from reference TRBV7-2 and TRBJ1-5): GAGVSQSPSNKVTEKGKDVELRCDPISGHTALYWYRQSLGQGLEFLIYFQGNSAPDKSGLPSDRFSAERTGGSVSTLTIQRTQQEDSAVYLCASSLVQGARQPQHFGDGTRLSIL.

This clone was detected a few times. This chain connects TRBV5-4 to TRBJ2-7; D may be TRBD1 (5 bases). The V and J ends lost 4 bases and 3 bases respectively, with 11 bases between them. This CDR3 comprises 13 residues. Germline-derived CDR1 and CDR2 are SGHNT and YYREEE (reference sequence). CDR3 residues: CASSVTGDYEQYF. CDR3 nucleotides: TGTGCCAGCAGCGTTACAGGAGACTACGAGCAGTACTTC.

This clone was detected a few times. The chain uses TRBV3-1 (or the pseudogene TRBV3-2) and TRBJ1-2; D is uncertain. Germline values: CDR1 LGHDT, CDR2 YNNKEL (reference sequence). This CDR3 is 12 amino acids long. Trimming removed 4 bases at V and 7 bases at J, with 10 bases between. The CDR3 DNA reads as TGTGCCAGCAGCCTCTACTCGGCTGGCTACACCTTC. This translates into CASSLYSAGYTF.

This clone was observed a handful of times. The genes are TRBV6-5 and TRBJ1-1; possible D gene TRBD1, 6 bases. This CDR3 spans 15 amino acids. Trimming left V 2 bases short and J 5 bases short, with 15 bases between. Per germline, CDR1 MNHEY and CDR2 SVGAGI. The CDR3 sequence is CASSYKGQGMTEAFF. In nucleotides, the CDR3 is TGTGCCAGCAGTTACAAGGGACAAGGTATGACTGAAGCTTTCTTT.

The genes are TRBV6-6 and TRBJ1-5, with D possibly being TRBD1 (5 bases). CDR3 length: 16 residues. Per the germline V gene, CDR1 is MNHNY and CDR2 is SVGAGI (reference sequence). V gave up 5 bases and J gave up 7 bases, with 21 bases separating them. The CDR3 DNA sequence: TGTGCCAGCAGTCGAAACCACAGGTTAGGTCTCCAGCCCCAGCATTTT. It specifies CASSRNHRLGLQPQHF.

This sequence joins TRBV29-1 and TRBJ1-1; 8 nucleotides agree with TRBD1. J was trimmed by 1 base and V by 5 bases; bases with no gene match: 9. The CDR3 consists of 15 residues. Germline V CDR1 and CDR2: SQVTM, ANQGSEA. The CDR3 sequence: CSVSHTGTGNTEAFF. CDR3 DNA: TGCAGCGTTTCACATACCGGGACAGGGAACACTGAAGCTTTCTTT.

This chain uses TRBV5-4 with TRBJ2-3, with no clear D. Per germline, CDR1 SGHNT and CDR2 YYREEE (reference sequence). CDR3 length: 12 residues. V lost 4 bases, J lost 0 bases, and 3 bases lay in between. The CDR3 bases are TGTGCCAGCAGCCTTAGCACAGATACGCAGTATTTT. This sequence encodes CASSLSTDTQYF.

This clone was recorded only once. The rearrangement links TRBV18 to TRBJ1-6; D unresolved. The length of the CDR3 is 14 residues. The germline V and J ends were trimmed by 5 bases and 0 bases, with 5 bases remaining between them. Germline V lookup: CDR1 KGHSH, CDR2 LQKENI. The CDR3 sequence: CASSSNSYNSPLHF. The CDR3 nucleotides read TGTGCCAGCTCAAGCAACTCCTATAATTCACCCCTCCACTTT.

The rearrangement uses TRBV5-8 and TRBJ1-1; a weak D match, TRBD1 (5 bases). This CDR3 spans 15 amino acids. The germline V gene encodes CDR1 SGHTS and CDR2 YDEGEE. V was cut by 0 bases and J by 5 bases, with 14 bases left in between. The CDR3 spells CASSLGLQGRTEAFF. The CDR3 DNA reads as TGTGCCAGCAGCTTGGGTCTGCAGGGAAGGACTGAAGCTTTCTTT.

This clone was observed a single time. The V call is TRBV5-1, the J call TRBJ1-2; D not certain. CDR1 is SGHRS and CDR2 is YFSETQ in the germline V gene. V lost 0 bases to trimming and J lost 3 bases, with 6 bases between them. The CDR3 has 13 amino acids. The CDR3 reads CASSLGTDYGYTF. The CDR3 bases are TGCGCCAGCAGCTTGGGGACGGACTATGGCTACACCTTC. Supplemented by reference TRBV5-1 and TRBJ1-2, the full variable domain reads KAGVTQTPRYLIKTRGQQVTLSCSPISGHRSVSWYQQTPGQGLQFLFEYFSETQRNKGNFPGRFSGRQFSNSRSEMNVSTLELGDSALYLCASSLGTDYGYTFGSGTRLTVV.

V usage is TRBV19 and J usage is TRBJ1-1; no firm D call. The V gene's germline CDR1 is LNHDA and CDR2 SQIVND (reference sequence). Trimming removed 5 bases from V and 2 bases from J, with 12 bases in between. The CDR3 is 14 amino acids. The DNA for the CDR3 is TGTGCCAGTAGTCTCCCGACGGTAAACACTGAAGCTTTCTTT. Its protein product is CASSLPTVNTEAFF.

The chain joins TRBV7-6 to TRBJ1-5; D not certain. Germline V gene sequence: CDR1 SGHVS, CDR2 FNYEAQ. CDR3 length: 15 residues. Trimming removed 1 base at V and 3 bases at J, with 10 bases between. The CDR3 here is CASSLEGDYNQPQHF. Written as DNA, the CDR3 is TGTGCCAGCAGCTTAGAGGGTGACTACAATCAGCCCCAGCATTTT. The whole variable domain, filled in from reference TRBV7-6 and TRBJ1-5, reads GAGVSQSPRYKVTKRGQDVALRCDPISGHVSLYWYRQALGQGPEFLTYFNYEAQQDKSGLPNDRFSAERPEGSISTLTIQRTEQRDSAMYRCASSLEGDYNQPQHFGDGTRLSIL.

The genes are TRBV19 and TRBJ2-2, with D perhaps TRBD1 or TRBD2 (5 bases each). The CDR3 totals 15 residues. Germline V gives CDR1 LNHDA, CDR2 SQIVND (reference sequence). V shed 0 bases and J shed 6 bases, with 11 bases lying between them. The DNA for the CDR3 is TGTGCCAGTAGTATAGAGGTGGGGGTATCCGGGGAGCTGTTTTTT. Translation: CASSIEVGVSGELFF.

This clone was picked up a small number of times. V usage is TRBV7-9 and J usage is TRBJ2-2; 8 bases are shared with TRBD1. The V and J ends lost 6 bases and 4 bases, in that order; junction bases with no gene match: 13. Per the germline V gene, CDR1 is SEHNR and CDR2 is FQNEAQ (reference sequence). CDR3 size: 17 residues. CDR3 in amino acids: CASRAPGQVSGTGELFF. CDR3 DNA sequence: TGTGCCAGCAGGGCTCCGGGACAGGTGTCCGGCACCGGGGAGCTGTTTTTT. The full variable domain, with the rest looked up from reference TRBV7-9 and TRBJ2-2, is DTGVSQNPRHKITKRGQNVTFRCDPISEHNRLYWYRQTLGQGPEFLTYFQNEAQLEKSRLLSDRFSAERPKGSFSTLEIQRTEQGDSAMYLCASRAPGQVSGTGELFFGEGSRLTVL.

This clone was seen a few times. V and J are TRBV4-1 and TRBJ1-3, with D maybe TRBD1 (6 bases). Trimming took off 5 bases at V and 0 bases at J, with 14 bases between the two ends. This CDR3 comprises 16 residues. Germline loops: CDR1 MGHRA, CDR2 YSYEKL. The CDR3 DNA sequence: TGCGCCAGCAGCGTCAAGGGACATAACTCTGGAAACACCATATATTTT. It codes for CASSVKGHNSGNTIYF.